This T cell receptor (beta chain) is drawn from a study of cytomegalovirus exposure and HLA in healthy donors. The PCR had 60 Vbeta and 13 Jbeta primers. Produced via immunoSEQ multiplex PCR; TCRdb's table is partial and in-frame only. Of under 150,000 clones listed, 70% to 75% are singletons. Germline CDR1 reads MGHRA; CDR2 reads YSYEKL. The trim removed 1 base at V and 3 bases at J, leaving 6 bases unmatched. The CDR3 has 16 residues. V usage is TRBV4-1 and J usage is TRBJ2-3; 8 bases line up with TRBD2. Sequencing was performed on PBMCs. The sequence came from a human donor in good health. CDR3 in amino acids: CASSQGGGLGTDTQYF. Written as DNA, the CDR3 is TGCGCCAGCAGCCAAGGCGGGGGACTAGGGACAGATACGCAGTATTTT.